This T cell receptor beta chain was recorded in a study of PD-1 blockade in classical Hodgkin lymphoma. Study-wide results and caveats: CD8+ TCR diversity did not rise significantly by C4D1, unlike CD4+. The causes of the repertoire differences, possibly disease activity or prior therapy, remain undefined. Patients with an early start, nivolumab under 1 year after ASCT, were excluded.

Generated by immunoSEQ multiplex PCR, the TCRdb table keeps only in-frame clones and is missing some. The sample records about 30,000 clones, around four fifths being singletons. There are a few counts of this clone. Its antigen is unidentified. All patients relapsed after autologous stem cell transplantation, and brentuximab vedotin exposure varied. The CDR3 extends over 17 amino acids. Germline CDR1 SGHNT, CDR2 YYREEE (reference sequence). The ends were cut back, 4 bases at V and 9 bases at J, with 26 bases in the middle. The chain employs TRBV5-4 and TRBJ2-1, with unresolved D. Source: peripheral blood mononuclear cells (PBMCs), taken before the second cycle of nivolumab. This TCR was recovered from a human donor with classical Hodgkin lymphoma. CDR3 residues: CASSPPIGLWASGEQFF. The CDR3 DNA reads TGTGCCAGCAGCCCGCCCATTGGTCTGTGGGCCTCAGGTGAGCAGTTCTTC. Using reference TRBV5-4 and TRBJ2-1 for the parts outside the CDR3, the full variable domain is ETGVTQSPTHLIKTRGQQVTLRCSSQSGHNTVSWYQQALGQGPQFIFQYYREEENGRGNFPPRFSGLQFPNYSSELNVNALELDDSALYLCASSPPIGLWASGEQFFGPGTRLTVL.